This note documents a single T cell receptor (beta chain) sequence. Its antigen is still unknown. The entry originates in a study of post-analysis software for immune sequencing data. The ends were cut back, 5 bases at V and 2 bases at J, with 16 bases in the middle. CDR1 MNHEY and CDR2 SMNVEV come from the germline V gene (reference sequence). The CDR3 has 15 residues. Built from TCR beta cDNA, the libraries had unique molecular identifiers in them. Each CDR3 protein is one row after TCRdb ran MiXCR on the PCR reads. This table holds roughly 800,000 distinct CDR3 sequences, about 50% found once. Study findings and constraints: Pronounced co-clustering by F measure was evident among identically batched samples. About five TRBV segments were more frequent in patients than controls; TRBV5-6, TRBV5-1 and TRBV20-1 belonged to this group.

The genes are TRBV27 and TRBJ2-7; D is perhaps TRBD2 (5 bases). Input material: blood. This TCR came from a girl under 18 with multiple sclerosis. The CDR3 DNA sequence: TGTGCCAGCAGTCTACGGGCGGGCGGAGCCTACGAGCAGTACTTC. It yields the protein CASSLRAGGAYEQYF.